One sample yielded the 28 T cell receptor beta chains listed below, sequenced in a study of blood T cell repertoires in COVID-19. Method: immunoSEQ multiplex PCR; TCRdb's copy keeps in-frame clones and lacks some. Of fewer than 200,000 clones detected, 92% appear once; the ten largest clones hold 4.8%. Sequencing used peripheral blood. The origin of the receptors is a man aged 25-45 years with COVID-19, enrolled during active disease.

This chain joins TRBV3-1 (or the pseudogene TRBV3-2) and TRBJ2-5, with D maybe TRBD1 (7 bases). CDR3 length equals 15 residues. Germline-derived CDR1 and CDR2 are LGHDT and YNNKEL (reference sequence). Trimming pared 3 bases from V and 5 bases from J, leaving 16 bases between. In DNA form, the CDR3 reads TGTGCCAGCAGCCAGGGGCAGGGGGGAGGCGAGACCCAGTACTTC. Residues: CASSQGQGGGETQYF.

The chain recombines TRBV5-5 with TRBJ2-7; 7 bases align to TRBD1. Trimming took 7 bases from V and 3 from J; bases not matched to a gene: 10. Germline CDR1 and CDR2: SGHKS and YYEKEE (reference sequence). The CDR3 is 14 residues long. This CDR3 is CASHPTGSYYEQYF. The DNA for the CDR3 is TGTGCCAGCCACCCGACAGGGAGTTACTACGAGCAGTACTTC.

The chain is built from TRBV19 and TRBJ2-7; D uncertain. Deletions cut 4 bases from V and 6 bases from J, with 16 bases between. The germline V gene has CDR1 LNHDA and CDR2 SQIVND (reference sequence). The CDR3 extends over 14 amino acids. CDR3 sequence reads: CASSTQRAALEQYF. CDR3 DNA: TGTGCCAGTAGTACACAGAGAGCCGCGCTCGAGCAGTACTTC.

This clone was seen once. This chain uses TRBV6-2 or TRBV6-3 with TRBJ2-4; tentative D call: TRBD1 (6 bases). Between the trimmed V and J ends, which lost 5 bases and 2 bases, there was a span of 10 bases. CDR3 length: 14 residues. From germline, CDR1 is MNHEY and CDR2 SVGEGT. CDR3 sequence: CASSRTAPKNIQYF. The CDR3 bases are TGTGCCAGCAGTAGGACAGCACCCAAAAACATTCAGTACTTC.

The chain recombines TRBV5-1 with TRBJ2-7; TRBD2 agrees at 9 bases. Germline V gene lookup returns CDR1 SGHRS and CDR2 YFSETQ. The CDR3 is 16 residues long. Germline trimming cut 3 bases from V and 6 bases from J; bases unmatched to any gene: 13. CDR3 protein: CASSWAAGTSMAEQYF. The CDR3 bases are TGCGCCAGCAGCTGGGCCGCCGGGACTAGCATGGCCGAGCAGTACTTC. Looking up the rest from reference TRBV5-1 and TRBJ2-7 gives the full variable domain: KAGVTQTPRYLIKTRGQQVTLSCSPISGHRSVSWYQQTPGQGLQFLFEYFSETQRNKGNFPGRFSGRQFSNSRSEMNVSTLELGDSALYLCASSWAAGTSMAEQYFGPGTRLTVT.

This chain connects TRBV19 to TRBJ2-1; 8 bases map to TRBD2. CDR1 LNHDA and CDR2 SQIVND come from the germline V gene (reference sequence). V lost 10 bases to trimming and J lost 1 base; unmatched junction nucleotides: 9. The CDR3 is 15 amino acids. The CDR3 bases are TGTGCCACCCGATTGACTAGCGTTTCCTACAATGAGCAGTTCTTC. Translating it yields CATRLTSVSYNEQFF.

By sample fraction, this clone is medium-sized. This rearrangement joins TRBV27 to TRBJ2-7; a possible D gene is TRBD1 (6 bases). The CDR3 totals 15 residues. Germline V gene lookup returns CDR1 MNHEY and CDR2 SMNVEV (reference sequence). Trimming shortened V by 6 bases and J by 4 bases, and 19 bases separated the two germline ends. The CDR3 region has the DNA TGTGCCAGCAGGCTCGACCCAGGGGATCGATACGAGCAGTACTTC. This encodes CASRLDPGDRYEQYF.

This chain uses TRBV7-2 with TRBJ1-1; maybe TRBD1 (5 bases). Germline CDR1 reads SGHTA; CDR2 reads FQGNSA. The CDR3 spans 13 residues. V gave up 10 bases and J gave up 0 bases, with 12 bases separating them. Here the CDR3 DNA reads TGTGCCACCGCGGGGGGGGTGAACACTGAAGCTTTCTTT. Amino acids: CATAGGVNTEAFF.

V gene TRBV30 combines with J gene TRBJ1-5, with D possibly being TRBD1 (6 bases). The CDR3 runs to 14 residues. Trimming pared 0 bases from V and 3 bases from J, leaving 9 bases between. Per the germline V gene, CDR1 is GTSNPN and CDR2 is SVGIG (reference sequence). CDR3 loop: CAWSVGQLNQPQHF. CDR3 bases: TGTGCCTGGAGTGTAGGACAGCTCAATCAGCCCCAGCATTTT.

V and J are TRBV29-1 and TRBJ2-3, with 9 bases aligning to TRBD1. The CDR3 contains 14 residues. Germline V gene lookup returns CDR1 SQVTM and CDR2 ANQGSEA. J gave up 5 bases and V 4 bases, and 7 bases lay outside the gene matches. The CDR3 DNA follows: TGCAGCGTTGGAGGGACAGGGTCGCAAGATACGCAGTATTTT. Its protein is CSVGGTGSQDTQYF.

This clone was recorded only once. The chain is built from TRBV28 and TRBJ2-7, with 7 positions matching TRBD2. V lost 4 bases, J lost 4 bases, and 13 bases stayed unmatched. The CDR3 runs to 16 residues. CDR1 is MDHEN, CDR2 SYDVKM, per germline. DNA of the CDR3: TGTGCCAGCAGTTCTCCCCCGCCCCCAGCGGGGTACGAGCAGTACTTC. The encoded protein is CASSSPPPPAGYEQYF.

The chain carries TRBV7-9 and TRBJ1-4, with D perhaps TRBD1 (5 bases). Germline CDR1 and CDR2: SEHNR and FQNEAQ (reference sequence). Trimming took off 7 bases at V and 8 bases at J, with 11 bases between the two ends. The CDR3 spans 12 residues. This CDR3 reads CASNPNREKLFF. The CDR3 region has the DNA TGTGCCAGCAACCCTAACAGGGAAAAACTGTTTTTT.

The chain couples TRBV2 to TRBJ2-7; 10 positions agree with TRBD1. After removal of 5 bases from V and 7 bases from J, the junction contained 5 bases not matched to a gene. The CDR3 extends over 13 amino acids. Germline V gives CDR1 SNHLY, CDR2 FYNNEI. The CDR3 loop reads CASSRQGAGEQYF. DNA for the CDR3: TGTGCCAGCAGTCGACAGGGGGCGGGTGAGCAGTACTTC.

The CDR3, as DNA: TGTGCCAGCAGCCCGGGGGGCCGGAACACCGGGGAGCTGTTTTTT. It translates to CASSPGGRNTGELFF. V and J are TRBV7-6 and TRBJ2-2, with a weak D call TRBD2 (7 bases). V dropped 5 bases and J dropped 1 base, with 11 bases sitting between them. Per the germline V gene, CDR1 is SGHVS and CDR2 is FNYEAQ. CDR3 size: 15 residues.

The chain uses TRBV5-6 and TRBJ2-2; tentatively, D is TRBD1 (5 bases). The V gene lost 0 bases and the J gene lost 1 base, with 13 bases spanning the gap. This CDR3 comprises 17 residues. Germline V lookup: CDR1 SGHDT, CDR2 YYEEEE. The CDR3: CASSLDERQQNTGELFF. CDR3 nucleotides: TGTGCCAGCAGCTTGGACGAGCGACAGCAGAACACCGGGGAGCTGTTTTTT.

This chain links TRBV15 with TRBJ1-5; maybe TRBD1 (5 bases). Germline V CDR1 and CDR2: LNHNV, YYDKDF (reference sequence). V was pared by 3 bases and J by 0 bases, with 15 bases between. The CDR3 has 17 residues. In DNA, the CDR3 is TGTGCCACCAGCAGGGCCTCGGGACTCTATAGCAATCAGCCCCAGCATTTT. Translation gives CATSRASGLYSNQPQHF.

The chain uses TRBV28 and TRBJ1-1; unclear D gene. The CDR3 totals 14 residues. The V gene's germline CDR1 is MDHEN and CDR2 SYDVKM. The V end was cut by 8 bases, the J end by 4 bases, with 17 bases between. The CDR3 nucleotides are TGTGCCAGCCCTTCCCACCGGACTGGCACTGAAGCTTTCTTT. It encodes CASPSHRTGTEAFF. Full variable domain (remainder filled in from reference TRBV28 and TRBJ1-1): DVKVTQSSRYLVKRTGEKVFLECVQDMDHENMFWYRQDPGLGLRLIYFSYDVKMKEKGDIPEGYSVSREKKERFSLILESASTNQTSMYLCASPSHRTGTEAFFGQGTRLTVV.

The CDR3 DNA sequence: TGTGCCAGCAAAGCGGGAGGGAGCTCCTACGAGCAGTACTTC. It specifies CASKAGGSSYEQYF. This chain joins TRBV6-5 and TRBJ2-7, with 10 positions matching TRBD2. CDR3 size: 14 residues. With V trimmed by 7 bases and J by 0 bases, 3 bases remained unmatched. Looked up from germline, CDR1 is MNHEY and CDR2 is SVGAGI.

The chain joins TRBV29-1 to TRBJ1-1; D gene uncertain. V lost 1 base and J lost 4, with 16 bases in between. CDR1 and CDR2 from the germline V gene are SQVTM and ANQGSEA. The CDR3 has 15 residues. CDR3 in amino acids: CSVEVGGNRGTEAFF. The DNA for the CDR3 is TGCAGCGTTGAAGTGGGCGGCAACCGGGGCACTGAAGCTTTCTTT.

This chain joins TRBV30 and TRBJ2-3, with TRBD1 matching over 7 bases. This CDR3 has 15 amino acids. After removal of 5 bases from V and 7 bases from J, the junction contained 15 bases not matched to a gene. Per germline, CDR1 GTSNPN and CDR2 SVGIG (reference sequence). This chain's CDR3 is CAWVKPGQRANTQYF. The CDR3 nucleotides are TGTGCCTGGGTTAAACCGGGACAGAGGGCCAATACGCAGTATTTT.

This chain links TRBV4-2 with TRBJ2-7; 9 bases line up with TRBD2. The V gene's germline CDR1 is LGHNA and CDR2 YNFKEQ. With V trimmed by 1 base and J by 3 bases, 4 bases remained unmatched. There are 15 residues in the CDR3. In DNA form, the CDR3 reads TGTGCCAGCAGCCAAGGAAATAGCGGGAGCTACGAGCAGTACTTC. Amino acids: CASSQGNSGSYEQYF.

The rearrangement links TRBV7-9 to TRBJ1-6; a weak D match, TRBD1 (6 bases). V lost 5 bases to trimming and J lost 8 bases, with 13 bases between them. The CDR3 runs to 14 residues. Germline values: CDR1 SEHNR, CDR2 FQNEAQ (reference sequence). The CDR3, as DNA: TGTGCCAGCAGCGTAAGGACAGCCGATTCACCCCTCCACTTT. Protein sequence: CASSVRTADSPLHF.

The chain links TRBV24-1 to TRBJ1-6, with D perhaps matching TRBD1 (6 bases). This CDR3 has 17 residues. Germline CDR1 reads KGHDR; CDR2 reads SFDVKD. The V end was cut by 0 bases, the J end by 5 bases, with 13 bases between. CDR3 bases: TGTGCCACCAGTGATTTGGCCCAGGACAGCCATAATTCACCCCTCCACTTT. Amino acid sequence: CATSDLAQDSHNSPLHF.

The V gene is TRBV10-3, the J gene TRBJ1-2, with 7 bases identical to TRBD1. The germline V gene has CDR1 ENHRY and CDR2 SYGVKD. The V segment lost 0 bases and the J segment 6 bases; nucleotides outside the gene matches: 10. This CDR3 comprises 16 residues. DNA for the CDR3: TGTGCCATCAGTGAGTCGGAAGGGGGCTTAAGGAATGGCTACACCTTC. It is translated as CAISESEGGLRNGYTF.

The chain has TRBV5-6 and TRBJ1-4; 8 positions match TRBD1. The CDR3 totals 15 residues. V shed 3 bases, J shed 3 bases, and the junction held 4 bases outside the gene matches. Germline V gene sequence: CDR1 SGHDT, CDR2 YYEEEE. CDR3 amino acids: CASSSQDRANEKLFF. DNA for the CDR3: TGTGCCAGCAGCTCCCAGGACAGGGCTAATGAAAAACTGTTTTTT.

The chain combines TRBV5-4 with TRBJ1-1; D perhaps matches TRBD1 (6 bases). CDR1 and CDR2 from the germline V gene are SGHNT and YYREEE (reference sequence). Trimming pared 4 bases from V and 5 bases from J, leaving 21 bases between. CDR3 length: 16 amino acids. This CDR3 is CASSPTVQGWGTEAFF. The CDR3 coding sequence is TGTGCCAGCAGCCCGACGGTACAGGGATGGGGGACTGAAGCTTTCTTT.

This rearrangement joins TRBV27 to TRBJ2-1, with 7 bases that match TRBD2. The V gene end was trimmed by 3 bases and the J gene end by 0 bases; junction bases not matched to a gene: 8. The CDR3 covers 17 residues. The V gene's germline CDR1 is MNHEY and CDR2 SMNVEV (reference sequence). CDR3 sequence reads: CASSFPPRGSSYNEQFF. The CDR3 DNA reads as TGTGCCAGCAGTTTTCCCCCGCGCGGGAGCTCCTACAATGAGCAGTTCTTC.

This chain joins TRBV24-1 and TRBJ2-3, with TRBD1 as a possible D gene (6 bases). Trimming took 5 bases from V and 0 from J, leaving 14 bases between them. The CDR3 has 16 amino acids. The germline gives CDR1 KGHDR, CDR2 SFDVKD. In nucleotides, the CDR3 is TGTGCCACCAGTGGTCGGGACACCCCTAGCACAGATACGCAGTATTTT. Its translation: CATSGRDTPSTDTQYF.